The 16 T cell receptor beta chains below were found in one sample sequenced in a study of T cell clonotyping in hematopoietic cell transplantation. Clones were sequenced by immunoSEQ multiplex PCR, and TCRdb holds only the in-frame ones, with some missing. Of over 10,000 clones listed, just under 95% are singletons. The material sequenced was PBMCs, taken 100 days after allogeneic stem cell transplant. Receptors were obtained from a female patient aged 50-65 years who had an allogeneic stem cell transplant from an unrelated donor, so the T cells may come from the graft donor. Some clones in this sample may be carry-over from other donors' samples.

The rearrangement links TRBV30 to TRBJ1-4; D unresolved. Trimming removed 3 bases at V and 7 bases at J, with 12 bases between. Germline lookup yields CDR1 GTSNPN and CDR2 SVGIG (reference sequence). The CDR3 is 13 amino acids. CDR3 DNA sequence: TGTGCCTGGAGACTCGCCGGGAGTGAAAAACTGTTTTTT. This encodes CAWRLAGSEKLFF.

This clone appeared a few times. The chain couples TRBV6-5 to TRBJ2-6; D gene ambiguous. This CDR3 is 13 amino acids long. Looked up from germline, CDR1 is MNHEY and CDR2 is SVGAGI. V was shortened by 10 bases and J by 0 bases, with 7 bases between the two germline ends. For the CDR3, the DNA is TGTGCCACCGTCAACTCTGGGGCCAACGTCCTGACTTTC. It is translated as CATVNSGANVLTF.

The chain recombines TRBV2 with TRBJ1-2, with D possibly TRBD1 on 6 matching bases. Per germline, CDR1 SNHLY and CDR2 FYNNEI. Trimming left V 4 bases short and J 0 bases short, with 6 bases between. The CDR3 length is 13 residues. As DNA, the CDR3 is TGTGCCAGCAGTGGGACAGCTAACTATGGCTACACCTTC. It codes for CASSGTANYGYTF.

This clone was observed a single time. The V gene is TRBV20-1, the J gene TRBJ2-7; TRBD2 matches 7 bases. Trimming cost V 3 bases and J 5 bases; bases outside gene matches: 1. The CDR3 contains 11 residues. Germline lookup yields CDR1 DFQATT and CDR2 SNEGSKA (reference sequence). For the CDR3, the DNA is TGCAGTGCTAGTCGGGGGGACGAGCAGTACTTC. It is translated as CSASRGDEQYF.

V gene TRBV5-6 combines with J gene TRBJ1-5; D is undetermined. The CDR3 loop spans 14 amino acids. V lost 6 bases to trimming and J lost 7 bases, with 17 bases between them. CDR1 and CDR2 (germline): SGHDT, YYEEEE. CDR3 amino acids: CASTRMGWEQPQHF. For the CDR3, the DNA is TGTGCCAGCACCCGGATGGGATGGGAACAGCCCCAGCATTTT.

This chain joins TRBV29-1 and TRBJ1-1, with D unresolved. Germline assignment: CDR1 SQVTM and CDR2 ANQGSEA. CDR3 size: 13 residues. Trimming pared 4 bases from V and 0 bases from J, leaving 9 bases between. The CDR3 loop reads CSVAVELNTEAFF. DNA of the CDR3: TGCAGCGTTGCGGTTGAGTTGAACACTGAAGCTTTCTTT.

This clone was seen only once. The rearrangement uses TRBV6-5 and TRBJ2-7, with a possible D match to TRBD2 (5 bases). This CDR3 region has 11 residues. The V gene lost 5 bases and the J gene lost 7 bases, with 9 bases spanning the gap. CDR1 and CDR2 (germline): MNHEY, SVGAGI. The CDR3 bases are TGTGCCAGCAGTGAAGGGAGAGAGCAGTACTTC. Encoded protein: CASSEGREQYF.

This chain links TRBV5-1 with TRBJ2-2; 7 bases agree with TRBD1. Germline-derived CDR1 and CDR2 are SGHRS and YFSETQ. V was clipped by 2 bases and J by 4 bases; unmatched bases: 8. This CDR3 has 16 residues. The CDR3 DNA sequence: TGCGCCAGCAGCTTAGAAGGGGGCAGACTCACCGGGGAGCTGTTTTTT. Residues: CASSLEGGRLTGELFF.

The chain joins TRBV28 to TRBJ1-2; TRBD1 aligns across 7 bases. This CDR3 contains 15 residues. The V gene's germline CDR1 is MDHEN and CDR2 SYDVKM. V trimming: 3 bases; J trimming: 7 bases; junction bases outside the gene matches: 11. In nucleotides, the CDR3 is TGTGCCAGCAGTTTGGGTAGGGAGACAGGGAGTGGCTACACCTTC. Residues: CASSLGRETGSGYTF.

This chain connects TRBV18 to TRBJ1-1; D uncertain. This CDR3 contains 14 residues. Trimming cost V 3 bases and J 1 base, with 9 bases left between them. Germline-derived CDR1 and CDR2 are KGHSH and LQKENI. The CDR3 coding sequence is TGTGCCAGCTCACCCCAGCGGGAGAACACTGAAGCTTTCTTT. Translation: CASSPQRENTEAFF.

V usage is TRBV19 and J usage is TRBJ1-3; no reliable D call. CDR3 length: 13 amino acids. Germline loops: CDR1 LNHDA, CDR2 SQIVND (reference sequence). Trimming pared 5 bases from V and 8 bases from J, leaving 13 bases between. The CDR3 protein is CASSLGSGDTIYF. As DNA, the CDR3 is TGTGCCAGTAGTCTTGGTAGCGGGGACACCATATATTTT. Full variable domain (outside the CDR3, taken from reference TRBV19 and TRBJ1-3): DGGITQSPKYLFRKEGQNVTLSCEQNLNHDAMYWYRQDPGQGLRLIYYSQIVNDFQKGDIAEGYSVSREKKESFPLTVTSAQKNPTAFYLCASSLGSGDTIYFGEGSWLTVV.

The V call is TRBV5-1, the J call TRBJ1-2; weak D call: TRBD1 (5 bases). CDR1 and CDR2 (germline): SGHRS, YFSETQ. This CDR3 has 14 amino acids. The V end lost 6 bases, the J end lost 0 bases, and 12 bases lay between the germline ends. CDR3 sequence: CASKLGTSNYGYTF. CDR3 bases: TGCGCCAGCAAGCTGGGGACCTCTAACTATGGCTACACCTTC.

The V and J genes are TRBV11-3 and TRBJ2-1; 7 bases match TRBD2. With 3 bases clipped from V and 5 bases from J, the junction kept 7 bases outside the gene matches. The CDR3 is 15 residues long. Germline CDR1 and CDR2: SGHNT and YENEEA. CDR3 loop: CASSFEAGRNNEQFF. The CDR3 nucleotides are TGTGCCAGCAGCTTTGAAGCGGGGCGAAACAATGAGCAGTTCTTC.

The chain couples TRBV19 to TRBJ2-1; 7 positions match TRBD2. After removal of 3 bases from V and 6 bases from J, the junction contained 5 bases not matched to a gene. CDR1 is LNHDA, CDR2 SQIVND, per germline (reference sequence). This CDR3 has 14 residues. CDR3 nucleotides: TGTGCCAGTAGTATTACGGGAGGCCCCAATGAGCAGTTCTTC. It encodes CASSITGGPNEQFF. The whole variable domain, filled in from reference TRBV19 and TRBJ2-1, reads DGGITQSPKYLFRKEGQNVTLSCEQNLNHDAMYWYRQDPGQGLRLIYYSQIVNDFQKGDIAEGYSVSREKKESFPLTVTSAQKNPTAFYLCASSITGGPNEQFFGPGTRLTVL.

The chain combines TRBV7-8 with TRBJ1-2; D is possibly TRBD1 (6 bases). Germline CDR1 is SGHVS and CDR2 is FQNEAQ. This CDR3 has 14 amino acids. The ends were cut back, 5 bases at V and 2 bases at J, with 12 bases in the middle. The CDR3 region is CASSRGTRNYGYTF. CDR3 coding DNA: TGTGCCAGCAGCCGGGGGACAAGAAACTATGGCTACACCTTC.

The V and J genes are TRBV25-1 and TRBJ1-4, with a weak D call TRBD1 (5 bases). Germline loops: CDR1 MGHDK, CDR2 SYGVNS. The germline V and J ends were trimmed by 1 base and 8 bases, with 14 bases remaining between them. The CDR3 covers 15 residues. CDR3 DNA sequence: TGTGCCAGCAGTGAATTTGAGGGAGGGGTCGAAAAACTGTTTTTT. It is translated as CASSEFEGGVEKLFF.